This T cell receptor beta chain was documented in a study of regulatory T cells in long-lasting Graves disease listed by TCRdb under 2021. Regarding the complete study: Persistent Graves' disease was defined as persistently positive TSH receptor autoantibodies together with antithyroid drug treatment for over 5 years. Persistent Graves' disease patients in the clinical cohort had taken antithyroid drugs for roughly ten years on average. Persistent Graves' disease patients were compared with newly diagnosed Graves' disease patients by peripheral blood TCR sequencing and RNA sequencing. TCR sequencing covered some 13 persistent and about 20 newly diagnosed Graves' disease patients, approximately 33 samples in total. The study was conducted in China and was registered as a clinical trial. Summary of the overall study and its limitations: Only the TCR beta chain was sequenced and analyzed. Persistent disease showed preferential use of TRBV28, TRBJ1-2 and TRBJ2-5, whereas newly diagnosed disease favored TRBV20-1 and TRBJ2-1. Compared with newly diagnosed patients, patients with persistent Graves' disease had lower TCR Shannon entropy and fewer highly expanded clones, which suggests clonal expansion. The small sample size was acknowledged by the authors as a limitation that may reduce accuracy. The study examined only peripheral blood because the primary lesion, thyroid tissue, could not be accessed. Persistent patients shared more public clonotypes among themselves (2,741) than newly diagnosed patients did (more than 850).

Regarding this clonotype: Its antigen is still unknown. Qualities for individual bases were not recorded, and no much larger clone is one base off.

CDR1 and CDR2, per the germline V gene, are KGHDR and SFDVKD. There are 17 amino acids in the CDR3, from cysteine to phenylalanine inclusive. Only CDR3 DNA remains: 51 bases, in frame from the first base. Trimming costs V 4 bases and J 2 bases, and their ends lie 17 bases apart. The time point label here, explained by the study, means: persistent/refractory GD, antithyroid drugs over 5 years with positive TRAb. RNA was extracted from PBMCs in TRIzol for both TCR sequencing and RNA sequencing. The diagnosis of Graves' disease followed American Thyroid Association guidelines. The patients came from an endocrinology department in Xi'an, China. Each patient gave around 9.2 milliliters of peripheral blood, collected in an EDTA anticoagulant tube. Ficoll Paque Plus density gradient separation was used to isolate PBMCs, and no further T cell sorting was performed. RNA quality was checked with an Agilent 2100 Bioanalyzer and agarose gel, and concentration with a NanoDrop 2000.

Library preparation was by multiplex PCR. Sequencing was carried out with an Illumina HiSeq 4000. TCR beta libraries were built with iRepertoire HTBI primers and Arm-PCR amplification of CDR3 regions. Before sequencing, the PCR products went through gel purification. Processing in the source paper ran as follows. Gene usage analysis of CDR3 amino acid clonotypes relied on the approximately 68 TRBV and around 13 TRBJ segments identified across samples. COPE and FqMerger were used to merge the filtered high-quality paired reads into contigs. BLAST was used to align contigs to IMGT TRBV, TRBD and TRBJ reference genes, with CDR3 defined following IMGT. Any clonotype with a frequency above 0.1% was counted as a highly expanded clone. Repertoire diversity was measured by Shannon entropy, and V-J evenness by the Gini coefficient. Public clonotypes were defined as clonotypes shared by more than one individual. TCRdb's own reprocessing of the public reads used fastp at Q25 and MiXCR and kept productive beta chains. Rows are unified per CDR3 protein, each entry keeping the most common DNA and genes. The V and J calls, along with clone size, are taken from TCRdb and not from the paper's own processing. This sample holds almost 350,000 distinct CDR3 sequences; around 20% were observed only once. Around 30% of the sample comes from the top ten.

The rearranged segments are TRBV24-1 and TRBJ1-3; TRBD1 is a weak D gene call, 5 bases matching. The TCR comes from a female donor with Graves disease. The sample here was peripheral blood mononuclear cells (PBMCs), taken when the disease was refractory, from a patient treated with antithyroid drugs. The CDR3 has the sequence CATSDPGPPGPGNTIYF. The sequenced DNA: TGTGCCACCAGTGACCCGGGACCTCCGGGCCCTGGAAACACCATATATTTT.